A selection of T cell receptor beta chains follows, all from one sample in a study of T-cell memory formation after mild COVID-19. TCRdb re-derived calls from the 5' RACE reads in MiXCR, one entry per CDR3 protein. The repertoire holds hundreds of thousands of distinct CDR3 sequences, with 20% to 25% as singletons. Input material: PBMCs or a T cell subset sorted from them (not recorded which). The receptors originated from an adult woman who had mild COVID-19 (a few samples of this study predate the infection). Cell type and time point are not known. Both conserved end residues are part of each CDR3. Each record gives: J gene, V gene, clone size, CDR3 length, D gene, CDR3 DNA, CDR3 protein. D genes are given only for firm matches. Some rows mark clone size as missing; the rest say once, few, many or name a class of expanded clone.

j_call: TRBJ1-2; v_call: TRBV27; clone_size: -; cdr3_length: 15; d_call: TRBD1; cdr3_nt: TGTGCCAGCAGTTTAGGAGGGGGGACAGGGTATGGCTACACCTTC; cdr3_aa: CASSLGGGTGYGYTF
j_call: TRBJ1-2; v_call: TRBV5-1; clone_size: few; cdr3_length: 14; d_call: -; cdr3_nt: TGCGCCAGCAGCTTGGAGGTGGGGGACTATGGCTACACCTTC; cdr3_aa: CASSLEVGDYGYTF
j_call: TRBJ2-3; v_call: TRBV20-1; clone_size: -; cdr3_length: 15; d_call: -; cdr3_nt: TGCAGTGCTAGATTGGCGGGCCTTGGGCCAGATACGCAGTATTTT; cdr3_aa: CSARLAGLGPDTQYF
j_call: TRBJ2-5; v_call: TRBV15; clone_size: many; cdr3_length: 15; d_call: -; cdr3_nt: TGTGCCACCAGCAGAGACCCGGGTCAGCAAGAGACCCAGTACTTC; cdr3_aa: CATSRDPGQQETQYF
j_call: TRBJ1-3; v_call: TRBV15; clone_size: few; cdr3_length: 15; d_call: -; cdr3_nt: TGTGCCACCAGCAGAGCACAGCAGGCTGGAAACACCATATATTTT; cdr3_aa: CATSRAQQAGNTIYF
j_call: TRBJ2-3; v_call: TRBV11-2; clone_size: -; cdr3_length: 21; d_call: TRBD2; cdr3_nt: TGTGCCAGCAGCTATCGTCCCGGGACTAGCGGGAGGGAATGGGGGGAGGATACGCAGTATTTT; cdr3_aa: CASSYRPGTSGREWGEDTQYF
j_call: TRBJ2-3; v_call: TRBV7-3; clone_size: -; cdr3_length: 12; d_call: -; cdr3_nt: TGTGCCAGCAGCCCCCCGGGGGGCACGCAGTATTTT; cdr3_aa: CASSPPGGTQYF
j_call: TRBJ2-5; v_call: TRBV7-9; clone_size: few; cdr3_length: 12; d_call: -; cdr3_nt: TGTGCCAGCAGCTTTACGCGAGAGACCCAGTACTTC; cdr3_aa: CASSFTRETQYF
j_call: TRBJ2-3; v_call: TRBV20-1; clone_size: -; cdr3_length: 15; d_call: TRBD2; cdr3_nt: TGCAGTGCTAGAGGGCTAGCGGGGGGCACAGATACGCAGTATTTT; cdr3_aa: CSARGLAGGTDTQYF
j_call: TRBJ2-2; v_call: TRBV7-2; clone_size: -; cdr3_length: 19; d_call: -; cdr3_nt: TGTGCCAGCAGCTTGTATATTGGGACATGGTCCCCGAACACCGGGGAGCTGTTTTTT; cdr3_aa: CASSLYIGTWSPNTGELFF
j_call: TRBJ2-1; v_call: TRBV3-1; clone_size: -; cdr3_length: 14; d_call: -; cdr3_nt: TGTGCCAGCAGCCAGGGAGTTTCGATAAATGAGCAGTTCTTC; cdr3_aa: CASSQGVSINEQFF
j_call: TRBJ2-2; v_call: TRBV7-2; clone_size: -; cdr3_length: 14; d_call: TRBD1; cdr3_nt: TGTGCCAGCAGCCTGACAGGGACCACCGGGGAGCTGTTTTTT; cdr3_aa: CASSLTGTTGELFF
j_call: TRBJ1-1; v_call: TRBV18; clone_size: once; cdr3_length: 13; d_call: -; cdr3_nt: TGTGCCAGCTCAGGTGAGAGGAACACTGAAGCTTTCTTT; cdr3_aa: CASSGERNTEAFF
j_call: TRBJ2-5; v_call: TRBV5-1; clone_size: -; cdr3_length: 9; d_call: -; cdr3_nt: TGCGCCAGCAGCTTGGCCCAGTACTTC; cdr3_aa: CASSLAQYF
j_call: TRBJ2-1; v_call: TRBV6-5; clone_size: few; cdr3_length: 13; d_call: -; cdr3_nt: TGTGCCAGCAGTTACTCGGAGCACAATGAGCAGTTCTTC; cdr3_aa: CASSYSEHNEQFF
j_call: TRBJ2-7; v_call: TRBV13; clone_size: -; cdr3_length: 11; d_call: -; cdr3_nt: TGTGCCAGCAGCTTAGCGTCAGAGCAGTACTTC; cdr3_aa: CASSLASEQYF
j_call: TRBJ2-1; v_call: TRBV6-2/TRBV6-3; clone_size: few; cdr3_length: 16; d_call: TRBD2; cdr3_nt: TGTGCCAGCAGCCCCCTCCTAGCGGGAGGGCCAGGGGAGCAGTTCTTC; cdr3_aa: CASSPLLAGGPGEQFF
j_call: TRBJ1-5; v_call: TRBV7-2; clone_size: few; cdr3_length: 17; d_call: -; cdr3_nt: TGTGCCAGCAGCTCTGTGATGGGGTCCTGGGGCAATCAGCCCCAGCATTTT; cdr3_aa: CASSSVMGSWGNQPQHF
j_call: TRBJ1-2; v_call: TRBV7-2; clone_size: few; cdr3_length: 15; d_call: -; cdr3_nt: TGTGCCAGCAGCTTAGTCCAGGGATCTAACTATGGCTACACCTTC; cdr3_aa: CASSLVQGSNYGYTF
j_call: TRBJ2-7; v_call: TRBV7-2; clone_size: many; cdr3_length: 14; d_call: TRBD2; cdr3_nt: TGTGCCAGCAGCGTCGGGGGGGCAACTACCGAGCAGTACTTC; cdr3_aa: CASSVGGATTEQYF
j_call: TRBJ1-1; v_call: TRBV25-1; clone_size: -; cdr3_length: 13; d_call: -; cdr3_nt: TGTGCCAGCAGGAAGGGACAGAACACTGAAGCTTTCTTT; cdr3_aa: CASRKGQNTEAFF
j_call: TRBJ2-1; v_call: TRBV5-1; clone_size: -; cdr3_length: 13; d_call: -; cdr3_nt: TGCGCCAGCAGCACGGACACCTACAATGAGCAGTTCTTC; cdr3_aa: CASSTDTYNEQFF
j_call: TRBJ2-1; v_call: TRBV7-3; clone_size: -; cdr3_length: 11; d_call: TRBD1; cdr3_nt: TGTGCCAGCAGCTCCCGGGACAGGGTTTTCTTC; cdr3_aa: CASSSRDRVFF
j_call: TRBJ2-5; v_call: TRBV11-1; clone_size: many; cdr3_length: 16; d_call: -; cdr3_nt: TGTGCCAGCAGCTTAGTTGGGGGGCCTCCACAAGAGACCCAGTACTTC; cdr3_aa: CASSLVGGPPQETQYF
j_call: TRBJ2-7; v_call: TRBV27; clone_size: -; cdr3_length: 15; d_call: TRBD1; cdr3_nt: TGTGCCAGCAGCCTCCTGGGACAGGGGGCCGGCGAGCAGTACTTC; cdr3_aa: CASSLLGQGAGEQYF
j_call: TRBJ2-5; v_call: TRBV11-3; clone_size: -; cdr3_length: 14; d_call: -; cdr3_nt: TGTGCCAGCAGCTGGGCAGGCGCCCGGGAGACCCAGTACTTC; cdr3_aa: CASSWAGARETQYF
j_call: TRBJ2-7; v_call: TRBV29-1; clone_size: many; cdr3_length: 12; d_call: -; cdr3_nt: TGCAGCGGGGGCTATGGCCTCTTGGAGCAGTACTTC; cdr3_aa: CSGGYGLLEQYF
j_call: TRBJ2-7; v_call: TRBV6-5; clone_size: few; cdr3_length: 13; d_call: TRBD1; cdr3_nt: TGTGCCAGCAGCTGGGACAGGTTTTACGAGCAGTACTTC; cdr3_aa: CASSWDRFYEQYF
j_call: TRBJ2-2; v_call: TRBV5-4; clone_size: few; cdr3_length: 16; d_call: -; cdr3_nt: TGTGCCAGCAGCTTGGGGGTTACAGGGCGCACCGGGGAGCTGTTTTTT; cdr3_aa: CASSLGVTGRTGELFF
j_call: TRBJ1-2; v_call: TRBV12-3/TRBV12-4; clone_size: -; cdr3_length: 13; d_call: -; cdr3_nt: TGTGCCAGCAGGAAGGAGGGGAACTATGGCTACACCTTC; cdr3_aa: CASRKEGNYGYTF
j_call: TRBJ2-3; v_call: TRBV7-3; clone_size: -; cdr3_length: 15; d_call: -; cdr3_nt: TGTGCCAGCAGCTCCACTAGACTAGGTGCAGATACGCAGTATTTT; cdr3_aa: CASSSTRLGADTQYF
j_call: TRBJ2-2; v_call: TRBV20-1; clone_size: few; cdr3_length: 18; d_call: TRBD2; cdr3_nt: TGCAGTGCTAGAGACCCGGGACTAGCGGGAATGAACACCGGGGAGCTGTTTTTT; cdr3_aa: CSARDPGLAGMNTGELFF
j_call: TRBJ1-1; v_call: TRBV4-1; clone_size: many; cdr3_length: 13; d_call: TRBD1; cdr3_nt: TGCGCCAGCAGACCCACAGGGGGGACTGAAGCTTTCTTT; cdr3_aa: CASRPTGGTEAFF
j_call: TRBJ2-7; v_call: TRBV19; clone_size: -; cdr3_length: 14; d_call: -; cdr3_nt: TGTGCCAGTAGTCCGAGGGACACCTCCTACGAGCAGTACTTC; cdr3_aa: CASSPRDTSYEQYF
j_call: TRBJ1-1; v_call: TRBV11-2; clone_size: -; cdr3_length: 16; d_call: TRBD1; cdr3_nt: TGTGCCAGCAGCTTGGGTTGGACAGGGAAGAACACTGAAGCTTTCTTT; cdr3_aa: CASSLGWTGKNTEAFF
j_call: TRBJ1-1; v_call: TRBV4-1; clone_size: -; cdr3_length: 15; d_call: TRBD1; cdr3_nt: TGCGCCAGCAGCCATGAACGGACAGGGGGAACTGAAGCTTTCTTT; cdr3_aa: CASSHERTGGTEAFF
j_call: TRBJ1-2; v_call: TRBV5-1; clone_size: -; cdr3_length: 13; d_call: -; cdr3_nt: TGCGCCAGCAGCTTCGAACAGGGTCATGGCTACACCTTC; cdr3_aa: CASSFEQGHGYTF
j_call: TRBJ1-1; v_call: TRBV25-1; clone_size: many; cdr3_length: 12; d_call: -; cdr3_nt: TGTGCCAGCAGTGCAGCGACAGGCGGAGCTTTCTTT; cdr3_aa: CASSAATGGAFF
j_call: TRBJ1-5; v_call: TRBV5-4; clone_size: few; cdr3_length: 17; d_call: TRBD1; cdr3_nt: TGTGCCAGCAGCTTGTTCACAGGGGGCGCGAGCAATCAGCCCCAGCATTTT; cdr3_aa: CASSLFTGGASNQPQHF
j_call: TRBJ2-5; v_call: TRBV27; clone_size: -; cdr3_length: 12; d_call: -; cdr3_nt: TGTGCCAGCAGTTATACCGGGGGGACCCAGTACTTC; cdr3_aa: CASSYTGGTQYF
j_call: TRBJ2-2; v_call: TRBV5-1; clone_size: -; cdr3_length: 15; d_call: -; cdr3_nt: TGCGCCAGCAGCTTGAATCTAGGAGTGACCGGGGAGCTGTTTTTT; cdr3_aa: CASSLNLGVTGELFF
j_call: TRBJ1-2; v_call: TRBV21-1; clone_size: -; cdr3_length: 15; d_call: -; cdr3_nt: TGTGCCAGCAGCACCGCACCCCCCGTCCCAGCTAGCTACACCTTC; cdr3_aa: CASSTAPPVPASYTF
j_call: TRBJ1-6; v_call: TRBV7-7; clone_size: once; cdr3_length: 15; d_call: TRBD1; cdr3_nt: TGTGCCAGCAGCTTAGCCGGGGGACAGGGGTTCACCCTCCACTTT; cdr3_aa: CASSLAGGQGFTLHF
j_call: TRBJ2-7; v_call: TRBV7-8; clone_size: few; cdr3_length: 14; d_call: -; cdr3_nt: TGTGCCAGCAGCTTAGTGGGTCACACCTACGAGCAGTACTTC; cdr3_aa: CASSLVGHTYEQYF
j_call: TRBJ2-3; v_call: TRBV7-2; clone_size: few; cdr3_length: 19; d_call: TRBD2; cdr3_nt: TGTGCCAGCAGCCTACATCCGGGACTAGCGGGACCCGGGGGAGATACGCAGTATTTT; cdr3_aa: CASSLHPGLAGPGGDTQYF
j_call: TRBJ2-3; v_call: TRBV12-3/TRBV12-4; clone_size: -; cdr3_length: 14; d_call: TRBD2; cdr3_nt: TGTGCCAGCAGTTCAACTAGCGGGGACGATACGCAGTATTTT; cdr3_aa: CASSSTSGDDTQYF
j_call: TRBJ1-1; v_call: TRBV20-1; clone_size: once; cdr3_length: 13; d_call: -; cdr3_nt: TGCAGTGCTAGAGATCCACCAAACACTGAAGCTTTCTTT; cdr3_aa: CSARDPPNTEAFF
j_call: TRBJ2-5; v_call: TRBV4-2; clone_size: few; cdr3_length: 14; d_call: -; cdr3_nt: TGTGCCAGCAGCCAAGGTGGTTTCCAAGAGACCCAGTACTTC; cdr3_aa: CASSQGGFQETQYF
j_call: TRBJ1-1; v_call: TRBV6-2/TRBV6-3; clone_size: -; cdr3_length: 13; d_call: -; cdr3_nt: TGTGCCAGCACCGTACACATGAACACTGAAGCTTTCTTT; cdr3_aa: CASTVHMNTEAFF
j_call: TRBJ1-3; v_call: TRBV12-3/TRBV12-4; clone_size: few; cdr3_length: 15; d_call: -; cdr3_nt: TGTGCCAGCAGCCCCTACAGGGACTCTGGAAACACCATATATTTT; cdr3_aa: CASSPYRDSGNTIYF
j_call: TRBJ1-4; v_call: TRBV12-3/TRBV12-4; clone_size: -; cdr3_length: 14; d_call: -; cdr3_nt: TGTGCCAGCAGTTTCTCGGGTAAAAATGAAAAACTGTTTTTT; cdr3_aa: CASSFSGKNEKLFF
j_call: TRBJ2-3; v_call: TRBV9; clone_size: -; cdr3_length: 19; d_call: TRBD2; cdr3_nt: TGTGCCAGCAGCGTAGAGGCCGTGGCTAGCGGGACTAGCACAGATACGCAGTATTTT; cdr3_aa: CASSVEAVASGTSTDTQYF
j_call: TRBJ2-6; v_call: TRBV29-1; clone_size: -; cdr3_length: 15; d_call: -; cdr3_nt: TGCAGCGTTGTTCTCAGAATCACTGGGGCCAACGTCCTGACTTTC; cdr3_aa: CSVVLRITGANVLTF
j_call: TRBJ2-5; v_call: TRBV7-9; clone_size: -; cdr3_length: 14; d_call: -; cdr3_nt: TGTGCCAGCAGCTCTACCCCGCGTCAAGAGACCCAGTACTTC; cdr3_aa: CASSSTPRQETQYF
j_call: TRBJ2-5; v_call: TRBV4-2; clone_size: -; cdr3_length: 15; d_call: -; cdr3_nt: TGTGCCAGCAGCCAAGGCCACGGGAGTGGAGAGACCCAGTACTTC; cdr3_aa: CASSQGHGSGETQYF
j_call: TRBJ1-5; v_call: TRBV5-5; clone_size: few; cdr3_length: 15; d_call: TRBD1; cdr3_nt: TGTGCCAGCAGCTTGAAACAGGGGGTAAGGGAGGCCCAGCATTTT; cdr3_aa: CASSLKQGVREAQHF
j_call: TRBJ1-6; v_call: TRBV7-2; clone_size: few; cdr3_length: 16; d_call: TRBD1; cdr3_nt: TGTGCCAGCAGCTTAAGGGACAGGGCCTATAATTCACCCCTCCACTTT; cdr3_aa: CASSLRDRAYNSPLHF
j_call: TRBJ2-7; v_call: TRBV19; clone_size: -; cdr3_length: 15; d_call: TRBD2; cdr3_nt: TGTGCCACTGGACTAGCGGGAGAGCTCTCCTACGAGCAGTACTTC; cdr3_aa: CATGLAGELSYEQYF
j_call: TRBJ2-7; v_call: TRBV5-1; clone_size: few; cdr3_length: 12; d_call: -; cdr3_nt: TGCGCCAGCAGCACCGGCAACTACGAGCAGTACTTC; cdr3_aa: CASSTGNYEQYF
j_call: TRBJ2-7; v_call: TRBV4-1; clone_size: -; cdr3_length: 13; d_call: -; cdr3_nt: TGCGCCAGCAGCCAAGCGCCCGGTAGGGAGCAGTACTTC; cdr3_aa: CASSQAPGREQYF